One sample yielded the 29 T cell receptor beta chains listed below, sequenced in a study of neurological immune-mediated disorders. TCRdb fed the 5' RACE reads into MiXCR, producing one record per CDR3 protein. The sample gives 46,000 or so distinct CDR3 sequences, around 4.5% of which show up once; approximately 5.7% is in the top ten. The specimen was PBMCs. The receptors come from a woman in her sixties with multiple sclerosis.

This clonotype showed up many times. This sequence joins TRBV29-1 and TRBJ1-1; 9 positions agree with TRBD1. J gave up 3 bases and V 7 bases, and 3 bases lay outside the gene matches. Germline-derived CDR1 and CDR2 are SQVTM and ANQGSEA. The CDR3 extends over 12 amino acids. The CDR3 is CSGGDRDTEAFF. DNA of the CDR3: TGCAGCGGGGGGGACAGGGACACTGAAGCTTTCTTT. The full variable domain, completed using reference TRBV29-1 and TRBJ1-1, is SAVISQKPSRDICQRGTSLTIQCQVDSQVTMMFWYRQQPGQSLTLIATANQGSEATYESGFVIDKFPISRPNLTFSTLTVSNMSPEDSSIYLCSGGDRDTEAFFGQGTRLTVV.

This clonotype was detected only a few times. V is TRBV4-3 and J is TRBJ2-1; weak D call: TRBD2 (6 bases). Germline lookup yields CDR1 LGHNA and CDR2 YSLEER. The CDR3 has 17 amino acids. Trimming took off 3 bases at V and 0 bases at J, with 15 bases between the two ends. The CDR3 region is CASSHYRDSSSYNEQFF. CDR3 in DNA: TGCGCCAGCAGCCATTACCGGGACTCAAGCTCCTACAATGAGCAGTTCTTC.

This clonotype was detected a few times. This chain connects TRBV5-1 to TRBJ2-3, with D maybe TRBD2 (5 bases). Germline CDR1 is SGHRS and CDR2 is YFSETQ. V was clipped by 0 bases and J by 5 bases, with 10 bases between them. The CDR3 runs 14 residues. The chain's CDR3 is CASSLVMEVDTQYF. CDR3 coding DNA: TGCGCCAGCAGCTTGGTTATGGAGGTAGATACGCAGTATTTT.

The rearrangement uses TRBV20-1 and TRBJ2-1; D gene ambiguous. V shed 5 bases and J shed 3 bases, with 8 bases lying between them. This CDR3 spans 12 amino acids. Per the germline V gene, CDR1 is DFQATT and CDR2 is SNEGSKA (reference sequence). For the CDR3, the DNA is TGCAGTGCTTCGGTCGGCTACAATGAGCAGTTCTTC. Its translation is CSASVGYNEQFF.

Many counts were recorded for this clonotype. The chain recombines TRBV2 with TRBJ1-3; no firm D call. Trimming took off 11 bases at V and 4 bases at J, with 15 bases between the two ends. Germline-derived CDR1 and CDR2 are SNHLY and FYNNEI. The CDR3 covers 13 residues. CDR3 sequence reads: CAQRSRNGNTIYF. For the CDR3, the DNA is TGTGCCCAGAGGTCCAGGAACGGAAACACCATATATTTT.

The V call is TRBV20-1, the J call TRBJ1-6, with a weak D call TRBD1 (5 bases). The germline V and J ends were trimmed by 3 bases and 9 bases, with 15 bases remaining between them. Germline V gives CDR1 DFQATT, CDR2 SNEGSKA (reference sequence). This CDR3 contains 14 residues. CDR3 nucleotide sequence: TGCAGTGCTAGGGGGACGAGGGGCGTTTCACCCCTCCACTTT. Its translation is CSARGTRGVSPLHF.

This clonotype was detected many times. The genes are TRBV10-1 and TRBJ2-5, with 7 bases that match TRBD1. J gave up 2 bases and V 7 bases, and 10 bases lay outside the gene matches. The CDR3 has 15 amino acids. Germline V gene sequence: CDR1 WNHNN, CDR2 SYGVQD (reference sequence). The CDR3 sequence is CASTFSHRGQETQYF. The CDR3 DNA sequence: TGCGCCAGCACCTTTAGCCACAGGGGACAAGAGACCCAGTACTTC.

The table lists this clonotype with many counts. V and J are TRBV20-1 and TRBJ2-7, with D uncertain. CDR1 is DFQATT and CDR2 is SNEGSKA in the germline V gene (reference sequence). This CDR3 region has 8 residues. V was cut by 3 bases and J by 12 bases, with 6 bases left in between. In nucleotides, the CDR3 is TGCAGTGCTAGTTTGTGGTACGTC. Residues: CSASLWYV.

This clonotype was counted between two and nine times. This chain links TRBV24-1 with TRBJ2-1, with 16 bases aligning to TRBD2. The CDR3 is 21 residues long. Germline V gene sequence: CDR1 KGHDR, CDR2 SFDVKD. The V segment lost 1 base and the J segment 8 bases; nucleotides outside the gene matches: 16. The CDR3 DNA sequence: TGTGCCACCAGTGATTTCGCAGCCGGGACTAGCGGGAGGGCCCCTCGGTATGAGCAGTTCTTC. Translating it yields CATSDFAAGTSGRAPRYEQFF.

V gene TRBV10-1 combines with J gene TRBJ1-1; 7 nucleotides line up with TRBD1. The trim removed 3 bases at V and 3 bases at J, leaving 7 bases unmatched. CDR1 WNHNN and CDR2 SYGVQD come from the germline V gene (reference sequence). The CDR3 totals 15 residues. The CDR3 DNA sequence: TGCGCCAGCAGTGACGAGGGGGCTCCGGACACTGAAGCTTTCTTT. This codes for CASSDEGAPDTEAFF.

This chain joins TRBV4-3 and TRBJ1-5, with D unclear. Germline V gene data show CDR1 as LGHNA and CDR2 as YSLEER. This CDR3 has 14 residues. Trimming shortened V by 0 bases and J by 2 bases, and 5 bases separated the two germline ends. The CDR3 DNA reads TGCGCCAGCAGCCAAGATTTCGGCAATCAGCCCCAGCATTTT. Its protein product is CASSQDFGNQPQHF.

This clonotype has a count of ten or more. The genes are TRBV6-5 and TRBJ2-3, with unresolved D. Germline V lookup: CDR1 MNHEY, CDR2 SVGAGI. Trimming took off 0 bases at V and 4 bases at J, with 8 bases between the two ends. The CDR3 has 14 amino acids. DNA for the CDR3: TGTGCCAGCAGTTACTCGTCAGGTGCAGATACGCAGTATTTT. Translating gives CASSYSSGADTQYF.

The table lists this clonotype with many counts. The J gene is TRBJ2-1, the V gene TRBV9; D is ambiguous. Germline V gene lookup returns CDR1 SGDLS and CDR2 YYNGEE. Trimming removed 1 base at V and 4 bases at J, with 6 bases between. This CDR3 has 13 residues. Here the CDR3 DNA reads TGTGCCAGCAGCGTAAAAGTTTACAATGAGCAGTTCTTC. Translating gives CASSVKVYNEQFF.

This clonotype appeared a few times. This chain uses TRBV7-2 with TRBJ2-3, with D perhaps matching TRBD2 (6 bases). Germline CDR1 and CDR2: SGHTA and FQGNSA. The CDR3 contains 16 residues. V was shortened by 2 bases and J by 0 bases, with 12 bases between the two germline ends. The CDR3 DNA follows: TGTGCCAGCAGCTTAAGGGCGGGACTTAGCACAGATACGCAGTATTTT. It specifies CASSLRAGLSTDTQYF. The full variable domain, rest sourced from reference TRBV7-2 and TRBJ2-3, is GAGVSQSPSNKVTEKGKDVELRCDPISGHTALYWYRQSLGQGLEFLIYFQGNSAPDKSGLPSDRFSAERTGGSVSTLTIQRTQQEDSAVYLCASSLRAGLSTDTQYFGPGTRLTVL.

This clonotype was seen repeatedly, ten times or more. The V call is TRBV12-3 or TRBV12-4, the J call TRBJ2-5; D possibly matches TRBD1 or TRBD2 (6 bases each). The V end was cut by 3 bases, the J end by 5 bases, with 13 bases between. This CDR3 has 14 amino acids. The CDR3 DNA follows: TGTGCCAGCAGTTTTAGGAGGGGGGTTGAGACCCAGTACTTC. Translation: CASSFRRGVETQYF.

This clonotype was seen at least ten times. The V gene is TRBV10-3, the J gene TRBJ2-3; D remains ambiguous. CDR1 and CDR2 from the germline V gene are ENHRY and SYGVKD. V was shortened by 3 bases and J by 1 base, with 17 bases between the two germline ends. The CDR3 has 17 residues. The CDR3 DNA reads as TGTGCCATCAGTGACTACCCGGAGACCCCACGCACAGATACGCAGTATTTT. Amino acid sequence: CAISDYPETPRTDTQYF.

The J gene is TRBJ2-3, the V gene TRBV2; 8 bases align to TRBD1. Germline V gives CDR1 SNHLY, CDR2 FYNNEI. V dropped 6 bases and J dropped 4; count of bases not matched to a gene: 3. This CDR3 spans 13 amino acids. The CDR3 region has the DNA TGTGCCAGCAGCGGGACAGGACCAGATACGCAGTATTTT. It yields the protein CASSGTGPDTQYF.

This clonotype has at least ten counts. The V and J genes are TRBV10-3 and TRBJ2-1, with a weak D call TRBD2 (6 bases). The CDR3 covers 13 residues. The ends were cut back, 2 bases at V and 9 bases at J, with 11 bases in the middle. Germline loops: CDR1 ENHRY, CDR2 SYGVKD. The CDR3 bases are TGTGCCATCAGTGAGATGTCTAGCGTTGAGCAGTTCTTC. It is translated as CAISEMSSVEQFF.

This clonotype was seen more than once but under ten times. This chain links TRBV20-1 with TRBJ2-1; no clear D gene. The germline gives CDR1 DFQATT, CDR2 SNEGSKA (reference sequence). The CDR3 sequence is 11 residues long. V was shortened by 3 bases and J by 7 bases, with 7 bases between the two germline ends. CDR3 nucleotide sequence: TGCAGTGCTAGCCCCTCTAATGAGCAGTTCTTC. The encoded protein is CSASPSNEQFF.

This clonotype was observed a handful of times. The gene calls are TRBV4-1 and TRBJ2-3; a weak D match, TRBD2 (5 bases). This CDR3 region has 15 residues. V lost 4 bases and J lost 9, with 20 bases in between. Germline CDR1 and CDR2: MGHRA and YSYEKL. CDR3 sequence (DNA): TGCGCCAGCAGCCCCCAACTCCCTCTACGCGGGACGCAGTATTTT. This encodes CASSPQLPLRGTQYF.

In this sample, this clonotype turned up a few times. The chain combines TRBV20-1 with TRBJ2-5; D uncertain. Germline V gene lookup returns CDR1 DFQATT and CDR2 SNEGSKA (reference sequence). The length of the CDR3 is 14 residues. V was trimmed by 0 bases and J by 4 bases, leaving 12 bases between them. The CDR3 sequence: CSAREYAAVETQYF. Written as DNA, the CDR3 is TGCAGTGCTAGAGAATACGCCGCCGTAGAGACCCAGTACTTC.

This clonotype was seen only a few times. CDR3 sequence reads: CSARPQGLYIGYEQYF. The CDR3 DNA reads as TGCAGTGCTAGACCACAGGGTTTGTATATCGGCTACGAGCAGTACTTC. The chain is built from TRBV20-1 and TRBJ2-7, with D possibly TRBD1 on 6 matching bases. The CDR3 extends over 16 amino acids. V was trimmed by 2 bases and J by 3 bases, leaving 20 bases between them. CDR1 and CDR2 from the germline V gene are DFQATT and SNEGSKA (reference sequence).

This clonotype was seen repeatedly, ten times or more. This rearrangement joins TRBV4-2 to TRBJ1-1, with a tentative D call TRBD1 (6 bases). The CDR3 contains 15 residues. CDR1 is LGHNA, CDR2 YNFKEQ, per germline. The V end lost 0 bases, the J end lost 6 bases, and 14 bases lay between the germline ends. CDR3 DNA sequence: TGTGCCAGCAGCCAAGATCCTGTCAGGGGCGCTGAAGCTTTCTTT. This codes for CASSQDPVRGAEAFF.

This clonotype was observed many times. The CDR3 spells CASSQRGQAYEQYF. The CDR3 DNA reads TGTGCCAGCAGCCAACGCGGACAAGCCTACGAGCAGTACTTC. The chain combines TRBV3-1 with TRBJ2-7; D might be TRBD1 (5 bases). Deletions cut 2 bases from V and 2 bases from J, with 10 bases between. CDR3 length: 14 amino acids. CDR1 and CDR2 from the germline V gene are LGHDT and YNNKEL (reference sequence).

This clonotype was seen ten or more times. The chain combines TRBV5-1 with TRBJ1-1; 8 bases are a match to TRBD1. The CDR3 has 13 residues. CDR1 is SGHRS, CDR2 YFSETQ, per germline. The junction had 3 bases not matched to a gene; V was cut back by 7 bases and J by 1 base. CDR3 DNA: TGCGCCAGCTTCCAGGGGGCGAACACTGAAGCTTTCTTT. Its translation is CASFQGANTEAFF.

This clonotype was counted at least ten times. The J gene is TRBJ1-4, the V gene TRBV7-9, with 8 bases lining up with TRBD1. The J segment lost 7 bases and the V segment lost 4 bases, leaving 8 bases of the junction unmatched. CDR3 length equals 15 residues. Germline V gives CDR1 SEHNR, CDR2 FQNEAQ (reference sequence). The CDR3 loop is CASSSLGQGGEKLFF. The CDR3 DNA reads as TGTGCCAGCAGCTCACTTGGACAGGGAGGTGAAAAACTGTTTTTT.

This clonotype has only a few counts. The CDR3: CASSLAPRTEAFF. DNA of the CDR3: TGTGCCAGCAGTTTAGCCCCTCGTACTGAAGCTTTCTTT. V and J are TRBV12-3 or TRBV12-4 and TRBJ1-1; D gene ambiguous. Trimming cost V 0 bases and J 5 bases, with 7 bases left between them. CDR3 length: 13 residues.

This clonotype was seen repeatedly, ten times or more. The chain carries TRBV7-2 and TRBJ1-5, with unresolved D. V lost 1 base and J lost 6, with 10 bases in between. CDR3 size: 14 residues. Germline-derived CDR1 and CDR2 are SGHTA and FQGNSA. The DNA for the CDR3 is TGTGCCAGCAGCTTAGACTCGCGGGGTCAGCCCCAGCATTTT. As protein: CASSLDSRGQPQHF.

This clonotype qualifies as medium-sized. The rearrangement uses TRBV10-3 and TRBJ2-3, with D perhaps matching TRBD2 (6 bases). V lost 10 bases and J 0 bases, leaving 14 bases between the germline ends. The germline CDR1 and CDR2 sequences are ENHRY and SYGVKD. The CDR3 extends over 14 amino acids. CDR3 nucleotide sequence: TGTGCCACCTATGGGGGGTTCAGCACAGATACGCAGTATTTT. As protein: CATYGGFSTDTQYF.